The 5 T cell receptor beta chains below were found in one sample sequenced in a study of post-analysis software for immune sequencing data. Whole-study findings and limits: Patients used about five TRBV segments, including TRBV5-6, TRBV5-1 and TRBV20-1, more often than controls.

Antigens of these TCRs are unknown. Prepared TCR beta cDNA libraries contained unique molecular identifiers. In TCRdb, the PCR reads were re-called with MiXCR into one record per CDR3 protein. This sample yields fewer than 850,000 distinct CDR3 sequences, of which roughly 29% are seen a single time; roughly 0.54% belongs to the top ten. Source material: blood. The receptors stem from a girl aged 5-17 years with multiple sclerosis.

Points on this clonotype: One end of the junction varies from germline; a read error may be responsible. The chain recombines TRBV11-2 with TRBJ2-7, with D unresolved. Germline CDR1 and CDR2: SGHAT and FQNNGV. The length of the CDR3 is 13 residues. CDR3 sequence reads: CASGLVPSYEQYF. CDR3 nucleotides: TGTGCCAGCGGCTTAGTTCCTTCCTACGAGCAGTACTTC.

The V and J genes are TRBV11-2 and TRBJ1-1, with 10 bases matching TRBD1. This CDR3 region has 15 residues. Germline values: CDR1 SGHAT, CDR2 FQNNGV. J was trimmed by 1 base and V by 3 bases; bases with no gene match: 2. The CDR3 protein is CASSLTGGPNTEAFF. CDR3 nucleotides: TGTGCCAGCAGCTTGACAGGGGGCCCGAACACTGAAGCTTTCTTT.

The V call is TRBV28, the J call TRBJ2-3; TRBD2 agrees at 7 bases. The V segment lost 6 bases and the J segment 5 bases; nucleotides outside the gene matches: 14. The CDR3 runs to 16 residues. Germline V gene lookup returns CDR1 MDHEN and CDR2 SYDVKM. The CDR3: CASSGEGSAVGDTQYF. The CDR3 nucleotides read TGTGCCAGCAGCGGGGAGGGCTCCGCGGTAGGAGATACGCAGTATTTT.

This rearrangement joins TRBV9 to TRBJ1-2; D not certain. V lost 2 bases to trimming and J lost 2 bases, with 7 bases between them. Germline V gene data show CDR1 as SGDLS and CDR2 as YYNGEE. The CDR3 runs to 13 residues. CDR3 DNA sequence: TGTGCCAGCAGCGTTGCCATAAACTATGGCTACACCTTC. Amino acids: CASSVAINYGYTF.

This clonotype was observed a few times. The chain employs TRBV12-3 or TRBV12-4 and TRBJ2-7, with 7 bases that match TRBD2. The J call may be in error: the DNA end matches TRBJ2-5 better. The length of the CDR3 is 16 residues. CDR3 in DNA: TGTGCCAGCAGTTTAAGGTGGAATTGGGGGGGAGAGACCCAGTACTTC. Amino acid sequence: CASSLRWNWGGETQYF.